This T cell receptor beta chain was captured by sequencing in a study of molecular identifiers for immune sequencing clone quantification. Study as a whole: In replicates, RNA from roughly 20,000 or 100,000 naive CD8 cells was split five ways, four sequenced.

Trimming left V 3 bases short and J 2 bases short, with 8 bases between. The CDR3 consists of 13 residues. Looked up from germline, CDR1 is LNHDA and CDR2 is SQIVND (reference sequence). General observations from the study: One cell's worth of spiked Jurkat TCR RNA was reportedly detectable among about a million naive cells.

Via MiXCR, TCRdb re-called the PCR reads, giving one row per CDR3 protein. This repertoire shows just under 65,000 distinct CDR3 sequences, less than 20% found once; its top ten account for 1.4% to 1.5%. Construction of naive CD8 libraries employed about 19,000 to 1,000,000 sorted cells together with 10%, 30% or 50% RNA. In this sample, this clonotype turned up a few times. The target antigen is unknown. This sequence joins TRBV19 and TRBJ2-7; D gene uncertain. This clonotype originated in a human donor in good health. Some libraries in this study had Jurkat cell RNA spiked in. Sequencing was done on a sample of naive CD8+ T cells from blood, with Jurkat cell RNA spiked in. This sample's subset: FACS-sorted CD8+CD4-CCR7+CD45RA+ naive T cells. DNA for the CDR3: TGTGCCAGTAGTATTGGTCTGACCTACGAGCAGTACTTC. The encoded protein is CASSIGLTYEQYF.